This is a list of T cell receptor beta chains from one sample in a study. TCRdb redid the calling of the RT-PCR reads with MiXCR, one entry per CDR3 protein. The profile shows about 4,200 distinct CDR3 sequences, around 34% of them singletons. Input material: memory CD4+ T cells from salivary gland. The receptors stem from a female donor with primary Sjogren's syndrome. Both conserved end residues are part of each CDR3. A D gene is named only where the DNA matches it firmly. Some rows have no size entry. The others give once, few or many, or a class for an expanded clone.

clone size: medium-sized
D gene: TRBD1
J gene: TRBJ2-3
V gene: TRBV6-5
CDR3 DNA: TGTGCCACCCGGGACAGGGCTGAGTATTTT
CDR3 protein: CATRDRAEYF

clone size: medium-sized
D gene: TRBD1
J gene: TRBJ1-2
V gene: TRBV5-1
CDR3 DNA: TGCGCCAGCAGCGGGGGACAGGTCCTCGGCTATGGCTACACCTTC
CDR3 protein: CASSGGQVLGYGYTF

clone size: medium-sized
D gene: TRBD1
J gene: TRBJ1-6
V gene: TRBV20-1
CDR3 DNA: TGCAGTGCTAAGGGGACAGGGGAATCACCCCTCCACTTT
CDR3 protein: CSAKGTGESPLHF

clone size: medium-sized
D gene: TRBD2
J gene: TRBJ2-5
V gene: TRBV24-1
CDR3 DNA: TGTGCCACCAGTGATGGGACTAGCGGTTGGCGGGAGACCCAGTACTTC
CDR3 protein: CATSDGTSGWRETQYF

clone size: NA
D gene: TRBD2
J gene: TRBJ2-1
V gene: TRBV4-3
CDR3 DNA: TGCGCCAGCAGCCGAGACGTGGGACTAGCGGGCGGACGCTACAATGAGCAGTTCTTC
CDR3 protein: CASSRDVGLAGGRYNEQFF

clone size: medium-sized
D gene: NA
J gene: TRBJ1-2
V gene: TRBV6-1
CDR3 DNA: TGTGCCAGCAGTAAGGAGGGGAACGACTATGGCTACACCTTC
CDR3 protein: CASSKEGNDYGYTF

clone size: many
D gene: NA
J gene: TRBJ1-1
V gene: TRBV28
CDR3 DNA: TGTGCCAGCAGTTCTTATCGGGGGGCAGGAACTGAAGCTTTCTTT
CDR3 protein: CASSSYRGAGTEAFF

clone size: NA
D gene: NA
J gene: TRBJ1-2
V gene: TRBV29-1
CDR3 DNA: TGCAGCGCCAGCAGCGGGCACGAGGATAACTATGGCTACACCTTC
CDR3 protein: CSASSGHEDNYGYTF

clone size: medium-sized
D gene: NA
J gene: TRBJ2-3
V gene: TRBV20-1
CDR3 DNA: TGCAGTGCTCTCGGGGGCGGGCCTAACACAGATACGCAGTATTTT
CDR3 protein: CSALGGGPNTDTQYF

clone size: medium-sized
D gene: TRBD1
J gene: TRBJ2-1
V gene: TRBV5-1
CDR3 DNA: TGCGCCAGCAGCTCCGTAGGGACAGGAGAGAATGAGCAGTTCTTC
CDR3 protein: CASSSVGTGENEQFF

clone size: many
D gene: NA
J gene: TRBJ1-2
V gene: TRBV2
CDR3 DNA: TGTGCCAGCAGAAAATGGGGGTCGAGTAACTATGGCTACACCTTC
CDR3 protein: CASRKWGSSNYGYTF

clone size: medium-sized
D gene: TRBD1
J gene: TRBJ1-2
V gene: TRBV11-3
CDR3 DNA: TGTGCCAGCAGCTCGGGACAGGGGAATGGCTACACCTTC
CDR3 protein: CASSSGQGNGYTF

clone size: few
D gene: NA
J gene: TRBJ2-4
V gene: TRBV2
CDR3 DNA: TGTGCCAGCAGTGTAGGACAAGCCAAAAACATTCAGTACTTC
CDR3 protein: CASSVGQAKNIQYF

clone size: NA
D gene: TRBD1
J gene: TRBJ2-5
V gene: TRBV29-1
CDR3 DNA: TGCAGCGTTGAAAGACAGGGAAAAGAGACCCAGTACTTC
CDR3 protein: CSVERQGKETQYF

clone size: medium-sized
D gene: NA
J gene: TRBJ2-5
V gene: TRBV12-3/TRBV12-4
CDR3 DNA: TGTGCCAGCAGCCTTAGTGGGACACAGGGAGAGACCCAGTACTTC
CDR3 protein: CASSLSGTQGETQYF

clone size: medium-sized
D gene: TRBD1
J gene: TRBJ1-1
V gene: TRBV5-5
CDR3 DNA: TGTGCCAGCAGCTGGGACAGGGCAGCAGAAGCTTTCTTT
CDR3 protein: CASSWDRAAEAFF

clone size: large
D gene: NA
J gene: TRBJ2-1
V gene: TRBV20-1
CDR3 DNA: TGCAGTGCTACACCCACTAGTTATAATGAGCAGTTCTTC
CDR3 protein: CSATPTSYNEQFF

clone size: many
D gene: NA
J gene: TRBJ2-1
V gene: TRBV7-9
CDR3 DNA: TGTGCCAGCAGCTTAACGGGCGCGAGCTCCTACAATGAGCAGTTCTTC
CDR3 protein: CASSLTGASSYNEQFF

clone size: medium-sized
D gene: TRBD1
J gene: TRBJ2-3
V gene: TRBV18
CDR3 DNA: TGTGCCAGCTCACCATCAGGGGGCGTGACAGATACGCAGTATTTT
CDR3 protein: CASSPSGGVTDTQYF

clone size: many
D gene: TRBD1
J gene: TRBJ1-2
V gene: TRBV11-3
CDR3 DNA: TGTGCCAGCAGCTTTGGGACAGCCAGGAGGGGCTACACCTTC
CDR3 protein: CASSFGTARRGYTF

clone size: large
D gene: TRBD1
J gene: TRBJ2-7
V gene: TRBV29-1
CDR3 DNA: TGCAGCGTTTCCGATGGACAGGGGAGGTTGGAGCAGTACTTC
CDR3 protein: CSVSDGQGRLEQYF

clone size: NA
D gene: TRBD1
J gene: TRBJ1-1
V gene: TRBV12-3/TRBV12-4
CDR3 DNA: TGTGCCAGCAGACGGGGACAGGGGGCTGAAGCTTTCTTT
CDR3 protein: CASRRGQGAEAFF

clone size: NA
D gene: TRBD2
J gene: TRBJ2-3
V gene: TRBV7-9
CDR3 DNA: TGTGCTTCGGGGGGGAGCACAGATACGCAGTATTTT
CDR3 protein: CASGGSTDTQYF

clone size: NA
D gene: NA
J gene: TRBJ2-7
V gene: TRBV20-1
CDR3 DNA: TGCAGTGCTAGAGCTTCGAACACTGCCTACGAGCAGTACTTC
CDR3 protein: CSARASNTAYEQYF

clone size: medium-sized
D gene: NA
J gene: TRBJ2-7
V gene: TRBV20-1
CDR3 DNA: TGCAGTGCTAGTATGCTAGCCTACGAGCAGTACTTC
CDR3 protein: CSASMLAYEQYF

clone size: NA
D gene: NA
J gene: TRBJ1-1
V gene: TRBV5-3
CDR3 DNA: TGTAACATTGTGGGGCCCCGGTATCTGAACACTGAAGCTTTCTTT
CDR3 protein: CNIVGPRYLNTEAFF

clone size: medium-sized
D gene: TRBD1
J gene: TRBJ1-1
V gene: TRBV4-2
CDR3 DNA: TGTGCCAGCAGCCAAGCCCTGGGGACAGCGAACACTGAAGCTTTCTTT
CDR3 protein: CASSQALGTANTEAFF

clone size: many
D gene: TRBD1
J gene: TRBJ1-5
V gene: TRBV5-4
CDR3 DNA: TGTGCCAGCAGCTCCGGGACAGGGAACAATCAGCCCCAGCATTTT
CDR3 protein: CASSSGTGNNQPQHF

clone size: many
D gene: TRBD1
J gene: TRBJ1-5
V gene: TRBV18
CDR3 DNA: TGTGCCAGCTCACCACAGGGGGCAGGAAGCAATCAGCCCCAGCATTTT
CDR3 protein: CASSPQGAGSNQPQHF

clone size: medium-sized
D gene: NA
J gene: TRBJ1-1
V gene: TRBV5-1
CDR3 DNA: TGCGCCAGCAGCCTACAGGGAGGTAACACTGAAGCTTTCTTT
CDR3 protein: CASSLQGGNTEAFF

clone size: medium-sized
D gene: TRBD2
J gene: TRBJ2-1
V gene: TRBV7-3
CDR3 DNA: TGTGCCAGCAGCTCCGCTAGCGGGAGCTCCTACAATGAGCAGTTCTTC
CDR3 protein: CASSSASGSSYNEQFF

clone size: NA
D gene: NA
J gene: TRBJ2-7
V gene: TRBV20-1
CDR3 DNA: TGCAGTGCTAGAGCAGGGTACGAGCAGTACTTC
CDR3 protein: CSARAGYEQYF

clone size: medium-sized
D gene: NA
J gene: TRBJ1-2
V gene: TRBV3-1
CDR3 DNA: TGTGCCAGCAGCCAACACCGGGATAGCTATGGCTACACCTTC
CDR3 protein: CASSQHRDSYGYTF

clone size: NA
D gene: NA
J gene: TRBJ2-3
V gene: TRBV14
CDR3 DNA: TGTGCCAGCAGCCAAGATAGTAGCCCAGATACGCAGTATTTT
CDR3 protein: CASSQDSSPDTQYF

clone size: medium-sized
D gene: TRBD2
J gene: TRBJ2-3
V gene: TRBV20-1
CDR3 DNA: TGCAGTGCCTCCGGGGGACTAGCGGAGGGGTATTTT
CDR3 protein: CSASGGLAEGYF

clone size: NA
D gene: NA
J gene: TRBJ2-1
V gene: TRBV20-1
CDR3 DNA: TGCAGTGCCAGCAGTACACAGGGATGGAATGAGCAGTTCTTC
CDR3 protein: CSASSTQGWNEQFF

clone size: many
D gene: NA
J gene: TRBJ1-4
V gene: TRBV28
CDR3 DNA: TGTGCCAGCAGTAACAGGGAAAAACTGTTTTTT
CDR3 protein: CASSNREKLFF

clone size: medium-sized
D gene: TRBD2
J gene: TRBJ2-3
V gene: TRBV11-1
CDR3 DNA: TGTGCCAGCAGCCTTAGCGGGAGGGCCGAAGATACGCAGTATTTT
CDR3 protein: CASSLSGRAEDTQYF

clone size: medium-sized
D gene: TRBD1
J gene: TRBJ2-2
V gene: TRBV6-5
CDR3 DNA: TGTGCCAGCAGTTTTCAGGGACAGCACACCGGGGAGCTGTTTTTT
CDR3 protein: CASSFQGQHTGELFF

clone size: medium-sized
D gene: NA
J gene: TRBJ1-5
V gene: TRBV6-5
CDR3 DNA: TGTGCCAGCAGGGGTCCGGGGGCGAATCAGCCCCAGCATTTT
CDR3 protein: CASRGPGANQPQHF

clone size: medium-sized
D gene: NA
J gene: TRBJ1-1
V gene: TRBV29-1
CDR3 DNA: TGCAGCGTGGTCCGGGACCCAAAGAACACTGAAGCTTTCTTT
CDR3 protein: CSVVRDPKNTEAFF